This entry describes one T cell receptor (beta chain). Its matching antigen is unknown. Germline CDR1 SGHTA, CDR2 FQGNSA. The CDR3 is 12 amino acids. Trimming left V 5 bases short and J 3 bases short, with 7 bases between. The assay was immunoSEQ multiplex PCR, and TCRdb's table has in-frame clones only and misses some. The sample has 30,000 to 45,000 clones, around three quarters seen once; the top ten hold 5.3%. This specimen belongs to a study of memory CD4+ T cells and cytomegalovirus serostatus. Across the study: Donors were healthy Belgian adults, several CMV seropositive and some 24 seronegative. Study-level findings and limits: Repertoires predicted CMV serostatus with median bootstrapped AUC of approximately 0.95.

Single viable CD3+CD4+CD8-CD45RO+ cells were sorted as the memory CD4+ T cells. The clonotype originates from an adult in good health and CMV-seropositive. The V and J genes are TRBV7-2 and TRBJ1-2; TRBD1 might be the D (5 bases). Sequenced sample: memory CD4+ T cells from blood. CDR3 DNA sequence: TGTGCCAGCAGCAGGGACTACTATGGCTACACCTTC. Translation: CASSRDYYGYTF.